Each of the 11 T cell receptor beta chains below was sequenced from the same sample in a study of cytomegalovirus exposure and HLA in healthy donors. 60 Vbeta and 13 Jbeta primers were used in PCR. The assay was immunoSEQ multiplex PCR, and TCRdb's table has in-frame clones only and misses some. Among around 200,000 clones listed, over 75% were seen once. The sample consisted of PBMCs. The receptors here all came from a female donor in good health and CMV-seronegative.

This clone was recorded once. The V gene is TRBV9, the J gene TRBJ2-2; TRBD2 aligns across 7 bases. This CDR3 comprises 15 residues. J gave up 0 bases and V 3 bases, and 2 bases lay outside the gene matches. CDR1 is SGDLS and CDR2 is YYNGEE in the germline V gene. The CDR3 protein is CASSGSGANTGELFF. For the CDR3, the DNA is TGTGCCAGCAGCGGAAGCGGGGCGAACACCGGGGAGCTGTTTTTT. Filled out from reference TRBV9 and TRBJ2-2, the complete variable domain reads DSGVTQTPKHLITATGQRVTLRCSPRSGDLSVYWYQQSLDQGLQFLIQYYNGEERAKGNILERFSAQQFPDLHSELNLSSLELGDSALYFCASSGSGANTGELFFGEGSRLTVL.

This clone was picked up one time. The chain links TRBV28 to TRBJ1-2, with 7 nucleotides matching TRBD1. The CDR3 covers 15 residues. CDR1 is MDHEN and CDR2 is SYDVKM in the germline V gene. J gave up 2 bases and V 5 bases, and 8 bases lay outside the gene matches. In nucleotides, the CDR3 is TGTGCCAGCAGTCGTACAGGGGAAAAGAACTATGGCTACACCTTC. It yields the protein CASSRTGEKNYGYTF.

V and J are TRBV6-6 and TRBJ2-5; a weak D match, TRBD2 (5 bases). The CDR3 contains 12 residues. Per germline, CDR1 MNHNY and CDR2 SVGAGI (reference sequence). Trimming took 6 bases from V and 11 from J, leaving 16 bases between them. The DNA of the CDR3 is TGTGCCAGCAGCCCCGTGGCTGGGGAGCAGTACTTC. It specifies CASSPVAGEQYF.

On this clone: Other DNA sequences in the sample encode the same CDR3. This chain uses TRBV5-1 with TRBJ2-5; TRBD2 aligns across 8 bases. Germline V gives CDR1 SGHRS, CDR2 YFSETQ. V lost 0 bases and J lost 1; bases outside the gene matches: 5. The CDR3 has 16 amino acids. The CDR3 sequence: CASSLGPGGGQETQYF. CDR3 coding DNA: TGCGCCAGCAGCTTGGGACCGGGGGGGGGCCAAGAGACCCAGTACTTC.

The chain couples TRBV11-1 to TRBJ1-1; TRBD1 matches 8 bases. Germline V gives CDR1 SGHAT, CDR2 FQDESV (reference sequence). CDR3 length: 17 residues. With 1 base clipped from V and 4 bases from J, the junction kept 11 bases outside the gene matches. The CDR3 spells CASSLDGAGGLGTEAFF. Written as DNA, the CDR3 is TGTGCCAGCAGCTTAGACGGGGCAGGGGGCTTGGGCACTGAAGCTTTCTTT.

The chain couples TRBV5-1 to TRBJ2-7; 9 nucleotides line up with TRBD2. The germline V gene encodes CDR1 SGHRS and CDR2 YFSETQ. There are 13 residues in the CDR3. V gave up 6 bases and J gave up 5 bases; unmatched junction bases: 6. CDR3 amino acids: CASTAGGNDEQYF. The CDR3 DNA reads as TGCGCCAGCACGGCGGGGGGGAACGACGAGCAGTACTTC.

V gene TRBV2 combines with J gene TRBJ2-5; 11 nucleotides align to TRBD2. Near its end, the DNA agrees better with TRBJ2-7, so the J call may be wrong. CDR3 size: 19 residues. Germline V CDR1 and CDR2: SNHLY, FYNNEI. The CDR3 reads CASSEITSGGTLSSYEQYF. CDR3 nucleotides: TGTGCCAGCAGTGAAATTACTAGCGGGGGAACTCTAAGCTCCTACGAGCAGTACTTC.

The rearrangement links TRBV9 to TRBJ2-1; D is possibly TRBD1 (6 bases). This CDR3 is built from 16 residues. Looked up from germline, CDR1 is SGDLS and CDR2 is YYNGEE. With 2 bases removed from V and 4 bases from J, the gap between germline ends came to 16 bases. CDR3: CASSVINRERYNEQFF. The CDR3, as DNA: TGTGCCAGCAGCGTTATCAACAGGGAGAGATACAATGAGCAGTTCTTC.

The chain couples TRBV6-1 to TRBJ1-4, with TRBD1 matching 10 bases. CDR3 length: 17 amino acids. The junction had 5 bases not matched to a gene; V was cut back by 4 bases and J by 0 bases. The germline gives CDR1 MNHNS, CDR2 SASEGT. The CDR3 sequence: CASSAGQGLPTNEKLFF. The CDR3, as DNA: TGTGCCAGCAGTGCGGGACAGGGGCTACCAACTAATGAAAAACTGTTTTTT.

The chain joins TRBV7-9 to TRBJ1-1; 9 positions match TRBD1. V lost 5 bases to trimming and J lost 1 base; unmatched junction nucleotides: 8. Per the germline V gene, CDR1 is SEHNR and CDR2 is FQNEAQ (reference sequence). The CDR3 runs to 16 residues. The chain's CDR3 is CASSRGTGIPNTEAFF. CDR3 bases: TGTGCCAGCAGCCGCGGGACAGGGATCCCGAACACTGAAGCTTTCTTT.

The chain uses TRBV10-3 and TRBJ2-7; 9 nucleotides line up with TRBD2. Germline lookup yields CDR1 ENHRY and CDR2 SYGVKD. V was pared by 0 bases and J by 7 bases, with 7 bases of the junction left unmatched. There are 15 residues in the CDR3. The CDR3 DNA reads TGTGCCATCAGTGAGTCGGTAGCGGGAGCAGGGGAGCAGTACTTC. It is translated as CAISESVAGAGEQYF.